This T cell receptor (beta chain) was retrieved from a study of T-cell reconstitution after alpha-beta-depleted transplantation in children. This clonotype was counted at least ten times. Preparing the TCRbeta library involved the use of unique molecular identifiers. TCRdb ran MiXCR on the PCR reads and lists one entry per CDR3 protein. The table lists hundreds of thousands of distinct CDR3 sequences, 6.5% to 10% of them singletons. Germline V CDR1 and CDR2: MDHEN, SYDVKM. V lost 1 base to trimming and J lost 6 bases; unmatched junction nucleotides: 9. The CDR3 loop spans 18 amino acids. This receptor was identified in a male patient between 10 and 17 years old who had a stem cell transplant for acute lymphoblastic leukemia, so the T cells may come from the graft donor. The source material was PBMCs, mostly from graft donor cells, sampled 180 days after TCRalphabeta/CD19-depleted stem cell transplant. The chain employs TRBV28 and TRBJ2-2; TRBD2 matches 12 bases. The CDR3 here is CASSLYALAGGPAGELFF. CDR3 in DNA: TGTGCCAGCAGTTTATATGCCCTAGCGGGAGGGCCCGCCGGGGAGCTGTTTTTT.